One TCR beta chain is described in this entry. The antigen it recognizes is unknown. The record has no base qualities; no much larger clone is one base away. The data belong to a study of neoadjuvant anti-PD-1 for oral cavity cancer (dated by TCRdb to the early 2020s). As for the study more broadly: Before undergoing curative-intent surgical resection, most patients got three to four biweekly nivolumab doses at 3 mg/kg. Patients without progression received a fourth nivolumab dose around day 43 and underwent definitive surgical resection on days 50-56. Under RECIST 1.1, a patient counted as a responder if showing complete response, partial response or stable disease, and as a non-responder if showing progression. There were about a dozen patients in the parent correlative cohort, and the response rate was roughly 33%. Here is what the overall study found, with its caveats: Larger post-treatment sizes of preexisting intratumoral clones correlated with greater tumor shrinkage, suggesting expansion of preexisting clones contributed to response. Only a few patients per response group were included in the TCR analyses, and the authors called for validation in larger cohorts. Higher pretreatment blood TCRbeta clonality and lower post-treatment tumor TCRbeta clonality were correlated with higher pretreatment blood Treg/Th17 ratios.

For survey sequencing of tumor libraries, mostly roughly 5 ug of input genomic DNA was used, and two replicates were run per sample. The immunoSEQ hsTCRbeta kit was used to prepare TCRbeta libraries, following the manufacturer's instructions. The completed libraries were mixed into a single pool at 3 nM, then sequenced with an Illumina NovaSeq 6000 S4 flow cell. Per the original workflow: The immunoSEQ Analyzer handled quality control and preprocessing of the raw data. The analysis was limited to productive rearrangements, and each clonotype was defined by a unique CDR3 amino acid sequence. Repertoire clonality was estimated as the Gini-Simpson index, which was computed with the R package tcR. Gini indices were compared with Student's t test, and associations with tumor size change were assessed by Pearson correlation. The immuneACCESS repertoire file appears here via TCRdb, limited to in-frame rearrangements. These files lack a portion of the clones; in checked studies, under half of the deficit traces to unresolved V genes, and the cause of the others is not known. The V and J calls and clone size were taken over from that table, and D and trimming were inferred from the DNA. The sample records about 24,000 clones, under 30% of which are singletons. In total, the top ten clones hold about 16% of the sample.

The sample's time point label is to be understood as: after neoadjuvant nivolumab, at surgical resection. The patients had newly diagnosed stage II-IVA oral cavity squamous cell carcinoma and had not received any prior systemic or radiation treatment. The cohort was made up of patients with locally advanced, HPV-negative oral cavity squamous cell carcinoma. The samples were drawn from a longitudinal correlative study tied to a single-arm phase II trial testing neoadjuvant nivolumab in oral cavity squamous cell carcinoma. Subject-matched pre- and post-treatment PBMCs and tumors from three responders and three non-responders underwent genomic DNA-based TCRbeta sequencing. For tumor tissue, genomic DNA extraction relied on the Maxwell RSC DNA from Tissue kit. The germline V gene provides CDR1 SGHRS and CDR2 YFSETQ. From its cysteine to its phenylalanine, the CDR3 spans 14 amino acids. Only the CDR3 part of the read is kept: 42 bases, read in frame from the first base. At the junction V is shortened by 0 bases and J by 2 bases, with 8 bases in between.

The TCR comes from a person between 40 and 85 years old with oral cavity squamous cell carcinoma. The chain is assembled from TRBV5-1 and TRBJ1-1; no D gene call is confident. The sample in question was tumor tissue, obtained after nivolumab (anti-PD-1) treatment. The sequenced DNA: TGCGCCAGCAGCTTGGCCTCGGCAAACACTGAAGCTTTCTTT. This gives the protein CASSLASANTEAFF.